Below, one T cell receptor beta chain is given with its context. V was trimmed by 0 bases and J by 1 base, leaving 7 bases between them. Germline V gives CDR1 SGHRS, CDR2 YFSETQ. The CDR3 extends over 14 amino acids. Some clones are missing from TCRdb's copy, which holds only in-frame ones; the method was immunoSEQ multiplex PCR. The profile shows around 13,000 clones, 85% to 90% of them singletons. The source of the sample is a study of T cell changes during pregnancy in multiple sclerosis. The chain has TRBV5-1 and TRBJ1-1; D not certain. This TCR was recovered from a female donor in good health, enrolled as a control in a pregnancy study. The specimen was CD8+ T cells from peripheral blood mononuclear cells, collected after pregnancy. CDR3 amino acids: CASSLAGRNTEAFF. In DNA form, the CDR3 reads TGCGCCAGCAGCTTGGCCGGTAGGAACACTGAAGCTTTCTTT.